A single sample is the source of the 5 T cell receptor beta chains below, sequenced in a study of blood T cell repertoires in COVID-19. Data came from immunoSEQ multiplex PCR; TCRdb stores just in-frame clones and leaves some out. The sample carries about 280,000 clones, around 88% recorded once. Sequencing was carried out using PBMCs or T cells enriched from blood (not recorded which). These receptors came from a woman aged 35 to 49 who had recovered from COVID-19.

CDR3 nucleotide sequence: TGCGCCAGCAGCCAGCGAGCATCCGGGACTAGCGGCACAGATACGCAGTATTTT. Protein: CASSQRASGTSGTDTQYF. The chain combines TRBV4-1 with TRBJ2-3, with TRBD2 matching over 10 bases. Per the germline V gene, CDR1 is MGHRA and CDR2 is YSYEKL. The V and J ends lost 3 bases and 1 base, in that order; junction bases with no gene match: 10. The CDR3 consists of 18 residues.

This sequence joins TRBV6-2 or TRBV6-3 and TRBJ1-4; TRBD1 matches at 11 bases. The CDR3 loop spans 13 amino acids. CDR1 is MNHEY and CDR2 is SVGEGT in the germline V gene. V was pared by 5 bases and J by 12 bases, with 5 bases of the junction left unmatched. The CDR3 sequence is CASSKWGQGELFF. The CDR3 region has the DNA TGTGCCAGCAGTAAATGGGGACAGGGGGAACTGTTTTTT.

The V call is TRBV4-3, the J call TRBJ2-1, with 11 positions matching TRBD2. Per the germline V gene, CDR1 is LGHNA and CDR2 is YSLEER. The CDR3 is 16 amino acids. Trimming took 1 base from V and 9 from J; bases not matched to a gene: 8. This CDR3 reads CASSQVLAGGPTEQFF. DNA of the CDR3: TGCGCCAGCAGCCAAGTGCTAGCGGGAGGTCCGACTGAGCAGTTCTTC.

The chain has TRBV19 and TRBJ2-5; 10 positions agree with TRBD1. CDR1 is LNHDA, CDR2 SQIVND, per germline (reference sequence). The CDR3 is 14 amino acids. V gave up 9 bases and J gave up 2 bases; unmatched junction bases: 6. CDR3 sequence (DNA): TGTGCCAGCCGGGACAGGGGAGGGCAAGAGACCCAGTACTTC. Its protein is CASRDRGGQETQYF.

This rearrangement joins TRBV5-1 to TRBJ2-3; 10 nucleotides agree with TRBD2. This CDR3 has 17 residues. CDR1 and CDR2 (germline): SGHRS, YFSETQ. J lost 4 bases, V lost 4 bases, and 12 bases had no gene match. The CDR3 region is CASSGSGTSARADTQYF. Here the CDR3 DNA reads TGCGCCAGCAGCGGATCCGGGACTAGCGCTCGGGCAGATACGCAGTATTTT.